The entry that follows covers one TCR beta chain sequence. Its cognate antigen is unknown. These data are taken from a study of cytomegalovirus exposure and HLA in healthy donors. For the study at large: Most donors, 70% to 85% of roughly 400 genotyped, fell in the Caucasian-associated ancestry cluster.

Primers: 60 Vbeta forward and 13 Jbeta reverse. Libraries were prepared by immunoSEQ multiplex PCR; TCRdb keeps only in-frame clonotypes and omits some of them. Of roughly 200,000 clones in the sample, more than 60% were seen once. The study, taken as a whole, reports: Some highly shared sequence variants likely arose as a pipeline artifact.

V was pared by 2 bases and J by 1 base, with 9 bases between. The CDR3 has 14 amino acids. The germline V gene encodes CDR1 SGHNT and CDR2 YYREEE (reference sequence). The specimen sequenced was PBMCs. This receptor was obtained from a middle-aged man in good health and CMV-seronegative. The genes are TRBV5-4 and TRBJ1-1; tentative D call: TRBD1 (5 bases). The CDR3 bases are TGTGCCAGCAGCTTTTACGACAGGAACACTGAAGCTTTCTTT. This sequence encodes CASSFYDRNTEAFF.